Here is one TCR beta chain with its context. The antigen remains unidentified. V gave up 5 bases and J gave up 7 bases; unmatched junction bases: 1. CDR1 and CDR2 from the germline V gene are SGHTA and FQGNSA. The length of the CDR3 is 12 residues. This PCR relied on a set of 60 Vbeta primers and 13 Jbeta primers. Only in-frame clones appear in the TCRdb table, and some are missing; sequencing was by immunoSEQ multiplex PCR. The sample shows tens of thousands of clones, under 80% of them seen only once. The entry originates in a study of cytomegalovirus exposure and HLA in healthy donors. Whole-study findings and limits: The analysis excluded some indistinguishable V segments, including TRBV6-2 and TRBV6-3.

The sequence was obtained from a woman between 25 and 40 years old in good health and CMV-seronegative. Sequenced: PBMCs. The chain couples TRBV7-2 to TRBJ1-1; 10 positions match TRBD1. CDR3 sequence: CASSRDRGEAFF. CDR3 nucleotide sequence: TGTGCCAGCAGCCGGGACAGGGGTGAAGCTTTCTTT. Full variable domain (missing parts from reference TRBV7-2 and TRBJ1-1): GAGVSQSPSNKVTEKGKDVELRCDPISGHTALYWYRQSLGQGLEFLIYFQGNSAPDKSGLPSDRFSAERTGGSVSTLTIQRTQQEDSAVYLCASSRDRGEAFFGQGTRLTVV.